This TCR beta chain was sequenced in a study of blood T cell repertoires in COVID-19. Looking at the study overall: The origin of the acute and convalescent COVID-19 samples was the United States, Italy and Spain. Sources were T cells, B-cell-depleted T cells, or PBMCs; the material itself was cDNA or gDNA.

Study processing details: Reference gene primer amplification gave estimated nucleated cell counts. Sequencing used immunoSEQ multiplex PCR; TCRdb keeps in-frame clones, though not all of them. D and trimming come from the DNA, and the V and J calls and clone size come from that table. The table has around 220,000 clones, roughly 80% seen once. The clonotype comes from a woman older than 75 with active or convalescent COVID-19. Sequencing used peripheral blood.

This chain's CDR3 is CATRGQPNTEAFF. CDR3 DNA: TGTGCCACCCGCGGCCAACCGAACACTGAAGCTTTCTTT. The genes are TRBV28 and TRBJ1-1; D is uncertain. Germline-derived CDR1 and CDR2 are MDHEN and SYDVKM. V was clipped by 10 bases and J by 1 base, with 13 bases between them. The CDR3 is made up of 13 amino acids.